These 10 T cell receptor beta chains were all obtained from the same sample, sequenced in a study of blood T cells in healthy people across ages. A second PCR of roughly 7 to 11 cycles used a sample-barcoded 5' primer and a J-beta primer mix. MiXCR, applied by TCRdb to the 5' RACE reads, yields one record per CDR3 protein. The sample consists of 1.5 million to 2 million distinct CDR3 sequences, 39% of them appearing once. Material for sequencing was blood. The receptors shown here come from a human donor in good health.

This chain links TRBV7-6 with TRBJ1-2; 7 nucleotides agree with TRBD1. CDR1 is SGHVS, CDR2 FNYEAQ, per germline. The CDR3 is made up of 14 amino acids. The trim removed 4 bases at V and 6 bases at J, leaving 8 bases unmatched. The CDR3 spells CASSSQQGPDGYTF. For the CDR3, the DNA is TGTGCCAGCAGCTCCCAACAGGGGCCGGATGGCTACACCTTC.

This clonotype was seen a handful of times. The V gene is TRBV4-3, the J gene TRBJ2-3; the D is unclear. Trimming shortened V by 3 bases and J by 5 bases, and 9 bases separated the two germline ends. The CDR3 is made up of 13 amino acids. The germline V gene has CDR1 LGHNA and CDR2 YSLEER. Here the CDR3 reads CASSHLAGDTQYF. The DNA for the CDR3 is TGCGCCAGCAGCCACCTGGCTGGAGATACGCAGTATTTT.

This clonotype was counted only a few times. The V gene is TRBV3-1, the J gene TRBJ2-1; 7 positions agree with TRBD1. V lost 4 bases, J lost 8 bases, and 8 bases stayed unmatched. The CDR3 is made up of 14 amino acids. CDR1 LGHDT and CDR2 YNNKEL come from the germline V gene (reference sequence). In DNA, the CDR3 is TGTGCCAGCAGCCGGGGAATAGGGGGCGATGAGCAGTTCTTC. This encodes CASSRGIGGDEQFF.

This clonotype was observed a handful of times. The chain combines TRBV24-1 with TRBJ1-1, with a weak D call TRBD1 (6 bases). The CDR3 has 15 amino acids. V lost 9 bases, J lost 0 bases, and 16 bases lay in between. Per germline, CDR1 KGHDR and CDR2 SFDVKD. The CDR3 protein is CATRGPGDMNTEAFF. CDR3 DNA: TGTGCCACCCGAGGTCCAGGGGACATGAACACTGAAGCTTTCTTT.

This clonotype has more than one count but fewer than ten. V gene TRBV15 combines with J gene TRBJ2-5; D gene uncertain. The end of the DNA is better explained by TRBJ2-7, so the J call may be wrong. The CDR3 runs to 16 residues. CDR1 and CDR2 from the germline V gene are LNHNV and YYDKDF (reference sequence). The CDR3 protein is CATSRDRAGGTYEQYF. CDR3 DNA sequence: TGTGCCACCAGCAGAGATCGCGCAGGCGGAACCTACGAGCAGTACTTC.

Remarks on this clonotype: This may arise from a read error, as a much more abundant clone is one base away. The genes are TRBV9 and TRBJ2-1, with D tentatively TRBD1 (6 bases). The DNA end lines up better with TRBJ2-7; the J call may be wrong. In germline, CDR1 is SGDLS, CDR2 YYNGEE. The CDR3 extends over 15 amino acids. CDR3: CASSVYGGGYNEQYF. CDR3 DNA sequence: TGTGCCAGCAGCGTTTATGGTGGGGGCTACAATGAGCAGTACTTC.

This clonotype has a handful of counts. A read error may produce the germline difference seen at one junction end. V gene TRBV20-1 combines with J gene TRBJ2-7, with no clear D. From germline, CDR1 is DFQATT and CDR2 SNEGSKA (reference sequence). This CDR3 is built from 17 residues. The CDR3: CSARDLVAALPPYEQYF. As DNA, the CDR3 is TGTAGTGCTAGAGATCTTGTTGCAGCCTTACCCCCCTACGAGCAGTACTTC.

This clonotype was observed a few times. CDR3 region: CASSVDSYSPYGYTF. CDR3 nucleotides: TGTGCCAGCAGCGTTGACAGCTATTCACCCTATGGCTACACCTTC. The chain combines TRBV7-9 with TRBJ1-2, with D maybe TRBD1 (5 bases). This CDR3 has 15 residues. Trimming removed 5 bases at V and 4 bases at J, with 17 bases between. The germline V gene encodes CDR1 SEHNR and CDR2 FQNEAQ (reference sequence).

This clonotype was seen a handful of times. This chain connects TRBV20-1 to TRBJ1-5, with 7 bases identical to TRBD1. CDR3 length equals 14 residues. The germline V gene has CDR1 DFQATT and CDR2 SNEGSKA (reference sequence). Unmatched junction bases numbered 8, after V lost 5 bases and J lost 4 bases. The CDR3 nucleotides are TGCAGTGCTGACAGGGCCCGGGGTAATCAGCCCCAGCATTTT. This codes for CSADRARGNQPQHF.

This clonotype was counted only a few times. The rearrangement uses TRBV9 and TRBJ2-1, with a possible D match to TRBD2 (6 bases). With 3 bases removed from V and 3 bases from J, the gap between germline ends came to 13 bases. CDR3 length equals 15 residues. The germline V gene has CDR1 SGDLS and CDR2 YYNGEE. The CDR3 reads CASSATGGDYNEQFF. The DNA for the CDR3 is TGTGCCAGCAGCGCAACTGGAGGGGACTACAATGAGCAGTTCTTC.